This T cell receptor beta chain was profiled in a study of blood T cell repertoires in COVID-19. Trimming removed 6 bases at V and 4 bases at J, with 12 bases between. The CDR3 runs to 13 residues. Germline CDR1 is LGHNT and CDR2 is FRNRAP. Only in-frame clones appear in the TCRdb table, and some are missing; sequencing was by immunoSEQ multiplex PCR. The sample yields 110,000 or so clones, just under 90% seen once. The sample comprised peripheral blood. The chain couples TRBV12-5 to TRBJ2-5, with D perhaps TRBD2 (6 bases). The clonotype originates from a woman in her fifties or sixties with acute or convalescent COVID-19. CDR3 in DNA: TGTGCTAGTGGCCGCGGGGTTCCAGAGACCCAGTACTTC. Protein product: CASGRGVPETQYF.